This T cell receptor (beta chain) is drawn from a study of blood T cell repertoires in COVID-19. At the level of the study: Acute and convalescent COVID-19 samples came from the United States, Italy and Spain. PBMCs, B-cell-depleted T cells, or T cells provided the cDNA or gDNA that made up the material.

The germline V gene encodes CDR1 MDHEN and CDR2 SYDVKM. The CDR3 totals 15 residues. Trimming shortened V by 6 bases and J by 2 bases, and 11 bases separated the two germline ends. Authors' data handling: Amplification from reference gene primers served as the basis for estimated nucleated cell counts. Clones were sequenced by immunoSEQ multiplex PCR, and TCRdb holds only the in-frame ones, with some missing. V and J calls and clone size are copied from that table; D and trimming were computed from the DNA. The sample has 95,000 to 150,000 clones, just under 80% seen once. The V and J genes are TRBV28 and TRBJ1-6; D is perhaps TRBD1 (6 bases). The sequence derives from a man aged 55 to 70 with active or convalescent COVID-19. The specimen was peripheral blood. The DNA of the CDR3 is TGTGCCAGCAGGACAGGAAGGACCTATAATTCACCCCTCCACTTT. It translates to CASRTGRTYNSPLHF.